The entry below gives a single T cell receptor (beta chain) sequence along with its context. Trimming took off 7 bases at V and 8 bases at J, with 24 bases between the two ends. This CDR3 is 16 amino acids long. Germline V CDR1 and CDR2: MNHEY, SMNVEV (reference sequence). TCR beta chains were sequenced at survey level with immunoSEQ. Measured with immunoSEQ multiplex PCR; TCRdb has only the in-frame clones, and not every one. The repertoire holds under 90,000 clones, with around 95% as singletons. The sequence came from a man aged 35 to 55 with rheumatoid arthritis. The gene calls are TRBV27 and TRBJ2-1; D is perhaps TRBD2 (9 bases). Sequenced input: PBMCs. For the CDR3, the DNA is TGTGCCAGCAAAGGACAGGGTAGGCGGGAGGGGGATGAGCAGTTCTTC. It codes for CASKGQGRREGDEQFF.